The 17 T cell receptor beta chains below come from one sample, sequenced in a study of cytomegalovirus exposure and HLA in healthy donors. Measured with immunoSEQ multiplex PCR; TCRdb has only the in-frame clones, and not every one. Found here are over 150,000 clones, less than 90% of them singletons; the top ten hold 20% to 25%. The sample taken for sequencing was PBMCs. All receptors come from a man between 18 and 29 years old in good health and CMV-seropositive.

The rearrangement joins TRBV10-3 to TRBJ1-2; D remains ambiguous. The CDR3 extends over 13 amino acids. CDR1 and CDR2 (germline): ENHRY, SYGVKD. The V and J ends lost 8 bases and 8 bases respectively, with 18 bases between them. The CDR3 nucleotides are TGTGCCATCGCTCCCCAACCCGAGGGCGGCTACACCTTC. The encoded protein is CAIAPQPEGGYTF.

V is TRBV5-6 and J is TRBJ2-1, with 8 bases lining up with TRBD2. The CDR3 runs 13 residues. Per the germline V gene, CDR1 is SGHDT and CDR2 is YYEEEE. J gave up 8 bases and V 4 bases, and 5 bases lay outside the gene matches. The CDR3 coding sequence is TGTGCCAGCAGCCCTAAGCGGGGGTATGAGCAGTTCTTC. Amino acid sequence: CASSPKRGYEQFF.

The DNA for the CDR3 is TGTGCCAGCGAGGGAGGTAACTACGAGCAGTACTTC. Translated, it gives CASEGGNYEQYF. The chain employs TRBV5-6 and TRBJ2-7, with D possibly being TRBD2 (6 bases). V was trimmed by 7 bases and J by 3 bases, leaving 11 bases between them. CDR1 and CDR2 (germline): SGHDT, YYEEEE. This CDR3 region has 12 residues.

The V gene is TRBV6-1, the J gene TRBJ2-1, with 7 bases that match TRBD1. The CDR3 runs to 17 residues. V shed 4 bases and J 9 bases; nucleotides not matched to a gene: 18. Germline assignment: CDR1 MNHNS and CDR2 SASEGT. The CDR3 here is CASSARGGTGQRSEQFF. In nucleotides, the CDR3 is TGTGCCAGCAGTGCGAGAGGGGGAACGGGACAGCGGAGTGAGCAGTTCTTC.

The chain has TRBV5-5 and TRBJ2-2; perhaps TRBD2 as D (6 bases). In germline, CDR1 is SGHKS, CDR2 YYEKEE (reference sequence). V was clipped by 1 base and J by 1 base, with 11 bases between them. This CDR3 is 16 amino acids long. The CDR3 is CASSLYGSGNTGELFF. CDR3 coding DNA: TGTGCCAGCAGCTTGTACGGGAGTGGGAACACCGGGGAGCTGTTTTTT.

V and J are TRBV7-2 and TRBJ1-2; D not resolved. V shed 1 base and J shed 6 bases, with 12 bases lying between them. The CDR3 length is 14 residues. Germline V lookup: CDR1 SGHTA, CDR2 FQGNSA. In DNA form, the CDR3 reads TGTGCCAGCAGCTTAGGTGGAGAAGTTGATGGCTACACCTTC. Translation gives CASSLGGEVDGYTF.

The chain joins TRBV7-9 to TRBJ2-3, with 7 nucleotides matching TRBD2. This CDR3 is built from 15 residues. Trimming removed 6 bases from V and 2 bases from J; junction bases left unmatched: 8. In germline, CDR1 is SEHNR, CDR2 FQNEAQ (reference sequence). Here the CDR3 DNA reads TGTGCCAGCAGTACGACGGGAGGAGACACAGATACGCAGTATTTT. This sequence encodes CASSTTGGDTDTQYF.

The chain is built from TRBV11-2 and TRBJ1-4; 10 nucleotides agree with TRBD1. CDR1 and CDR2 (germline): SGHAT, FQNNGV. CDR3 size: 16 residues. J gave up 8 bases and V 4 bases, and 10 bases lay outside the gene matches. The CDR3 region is CASSSVRQGAGEKLFF. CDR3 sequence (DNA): TGTGCCAGCAGCTCCGTACGACAGGGGGCGGGGGAAAAACTGTTTTTT.

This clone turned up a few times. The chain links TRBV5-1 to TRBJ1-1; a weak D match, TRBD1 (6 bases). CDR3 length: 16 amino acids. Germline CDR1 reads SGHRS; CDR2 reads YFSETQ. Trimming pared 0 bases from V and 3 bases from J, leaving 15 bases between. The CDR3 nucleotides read TGCGCCAGCAGCTTGGATTGGGACATCGGATACACTGAAGCTTTCTTT. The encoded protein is CASSLDWDIGYTEAFF.

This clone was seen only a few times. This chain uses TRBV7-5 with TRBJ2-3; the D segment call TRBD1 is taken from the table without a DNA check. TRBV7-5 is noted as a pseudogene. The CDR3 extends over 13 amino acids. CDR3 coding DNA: TGTGTCAGAAGCTTACATAGCACAGATACGCAGTATTTT. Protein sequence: CVRSLHSTDTQYF.

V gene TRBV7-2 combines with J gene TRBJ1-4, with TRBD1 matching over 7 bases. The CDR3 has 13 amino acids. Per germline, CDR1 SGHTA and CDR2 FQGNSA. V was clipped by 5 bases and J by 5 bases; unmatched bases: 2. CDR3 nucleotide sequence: TGTGCCAGCAGCCGGGACAGAAATGAAAAACTGTTTTTT. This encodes CASSRDRNEKLFF.

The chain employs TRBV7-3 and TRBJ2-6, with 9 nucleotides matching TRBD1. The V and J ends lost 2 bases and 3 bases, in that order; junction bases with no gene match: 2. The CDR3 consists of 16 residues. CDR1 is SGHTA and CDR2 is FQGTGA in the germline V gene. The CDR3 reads CASSLGDRVGANVLTF. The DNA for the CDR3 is TGTGCCAGCAGCTTAGGGGACAGGGTTGGGGCCAACGTCCTGACTTTC.

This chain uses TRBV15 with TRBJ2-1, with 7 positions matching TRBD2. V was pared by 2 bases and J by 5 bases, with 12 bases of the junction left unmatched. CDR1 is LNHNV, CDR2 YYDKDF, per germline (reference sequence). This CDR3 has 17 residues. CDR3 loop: CATSRTPLAEAHNEQFF. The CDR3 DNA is TGTGCCACCAGCAGAACCCCTCTAGCGGAGGCTCACAATGAGCAGTTCTTC.

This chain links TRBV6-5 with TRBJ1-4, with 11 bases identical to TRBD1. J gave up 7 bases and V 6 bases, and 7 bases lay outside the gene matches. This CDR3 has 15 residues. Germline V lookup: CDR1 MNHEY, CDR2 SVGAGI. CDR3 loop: CASRPVGTGGEKLFF. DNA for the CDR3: TGTGCCAGCAGGCCAGTGGGGACAGGGGGTGAAAAACTGTTTTTT.

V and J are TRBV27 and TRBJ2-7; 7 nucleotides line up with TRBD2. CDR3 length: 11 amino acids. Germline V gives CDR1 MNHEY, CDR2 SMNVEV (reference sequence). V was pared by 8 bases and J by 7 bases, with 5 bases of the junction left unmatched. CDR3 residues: CASPGGREQYF. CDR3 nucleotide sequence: TGTGCCAGCCCCGGGGGGAGGGAGCAGTACTTC.

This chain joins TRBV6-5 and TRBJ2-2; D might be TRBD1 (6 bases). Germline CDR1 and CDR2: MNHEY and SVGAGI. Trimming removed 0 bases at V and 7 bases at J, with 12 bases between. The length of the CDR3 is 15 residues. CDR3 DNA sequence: TGTGCCAGCAGTTACTCCACAGGGTTGGGCGGGGAGCTGTTTTTT. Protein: CASSYSTGLGGELFF.

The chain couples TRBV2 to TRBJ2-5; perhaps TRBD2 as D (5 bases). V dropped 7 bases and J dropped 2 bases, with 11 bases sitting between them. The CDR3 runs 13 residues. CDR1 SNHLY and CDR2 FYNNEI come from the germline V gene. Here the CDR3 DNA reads TGTGCCAGCACTGGAGGTCTACAAGAGACCCAGTACTTC. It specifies CASTGGLQETQYF.